This T cell receptor (beta chain) came from a study of Ad26.COV2.S vaccination and SARS-CoV-2 variants. Study details: Donor got 5x10^10 or 1x10^11 viral particles of Ad26.COV2.S. Study-wide results and caveats: TCR breadth and depth analyses may have underestimated total T cell responses. Non-spike TCR breadth showed similarity between vaccine and placebo recipients.

Regarding this clone: The antigen remains undetermined.

V lost 3 bases, J lost 2 bases, and 16 bases lay in between. Germline V CDR1 and CDR2: LNHNV, YYDKDF (reference sequence). The CDR3 length is 16 residues. The treatment was: some 19 received Ad26.COV2.S at low or high dose, single or two shots; roughly 5 received placebo; per-sample allocation not given. Each sample was drawn 63 days after the first injection (of vaccine or placebo). Boston hosted the donor, who was an adult aged 18-55 years. The protocol was immunoSEQ multiplex PCR, while the TCRdb copy is restricted to in-frame clones and leaves out a portion. There are 240,000 or so clones in the sample; approximately 87% occur only once, and about 10% lies in the top ten.

The chain uses TRBV15 and TRBJ2-5; D might be TRBD1 (6 bases). The sequence was obtained from a person between 18 and 65 years old who received the Ad26.COV2.S COVID-19 vaccine or a placebo. Sequenced here: peripheral blood, sampled in a trial of Ad26.COV2.S vaccine versus placebo. CDR3 DNA: TGTGCCACCAGCAGCCGGCCAGGGGTCTTACAAGAGACCCAGTACTTC. Encoded protein: CATSSRPGVLQETQYF.